This T cell receptor beta chain was found in a study of blood T cell repertoires in COVID-19. Study background: The United States, Italy and Spain supplied acute and convalescent COVID-19 samples. Sample material is recorded as cDNA or gDNA derived from T cells, B-cell-depleted T cells, or PBMCs.

Unmatched junction bases numbered 3, after V lost 2 bases and J lost 3 bases. Germline lookup yields CDR1 GTSNPN and CDR2 SVGIG (reference sequence). The CDR3 is 14 amino acids. As originally analysed: Counts of nucleated cells, estimated from reference gene primer amplification, were obtained. The repertoire was sequenced with immunoSEQ multiplex PCR; TCRdb's copy has only in-frame clones and lacks some. V, J and clone size were drawn from that table, and D and trimming were deduced from the DNA. Altogether more than 85,000 clones are present, approximately 82% being singletons, with the ten largest covering roughly 20%. This clone turned up a few times.

The sequence derives from a woman aged 55-75 years with acute or convalescent COVID-19. The chain has TRBV30 and TRBJ2-3; 9 bases align to TRBD2. Source material: peripheral blood. CDR3 in DNA: TGTGCCTGGAGTAGCGGGGGGTGGACAGATACGCAGTATTTT. It encodes CAWSSGGWTDTQYF.